The T cell receptor (beta chain) described here comes from a study of blood T cell repertoires in COVID-19. Study-level information: The samples span acute and convalescent COVID-19 from the United States, Italy and Spain. PBMCs, B-cell-depleted T cells, or T cells were the source of the cDNA or gDNA that made up the material.

This CDR3 comprises 15 residues. Trimming removed 3 bases from V and 0 bases from J; junction bases left unmatched: 5. The germline V gene encodes CDR1 SGDLS and CDR2 YYNGEE. This clone was seen just once. Original processing methods: Amplification from reference gene primers served as the basis for estimated nucleated cell counts. Assay used: immunoSEQ multiplex PCR; TCRdb lists only in-frame clones, some missing. Clonal size and the V and J genes are those of that table, whereas D and trimming came from the DNA. The sample records about 50,000 clones, approximately 82% being singletons. The source material was peripheral blood. The chain carries TRBV9 and TRBJ1-1; TRBD1 matches at 7 bases. This sequence was found in a human donor in a cohort sampled during active COVID-19. CDR3 DNA sequence: TGTGCCAGCAGCGCGGTGGGGACAGTGAACACTGAAGCTTTCTTT. The encoded protein is CASSAVGTVNTEAFF.